Below are 20 T cell receptor beta chains sequenced from a single sample in a study of cytotoxic CD8 clonotypes in ibrutinib-treated CLL. Here immunoSEQ multiplex PCR was the method, and the copy in TCRdb shows in-frame clones only, minus some. The sample has some 130,000 clones, 70% to 90% seen once. The sample consisted of PBMCs, taken after 24 months of ibrutinib treatment. All receptors derive from a human donor with chronic lymphocytic leukemia.

The rearrangement uses TRBV7-2 and TRBJ1-2; D gene uncertain. Germline V gene lookup returns CDR1 SGHTA and CDR2 FQGNSA. With 4 bases removed from V and 8 bases from J, the gap between germline ends came to 11 bases. The CDR3 totals 12 residues. Written as DNA, the CDR3 is TGTGCCAGCAGCTCGCTGGAGTGGGGCTACACCTTC. It yields the protein CASSSLEWGYTF.

About this clone itself: At one boundary the junction diverges from the germline segment, which might be a read error. J is TRBJ2-7 and V is TRBV7-7; 7 bases are shared with TRBD2. Germline assignment: CDR1 SSHAT and CDR2 FNYEAQ (reference sequence). The CDR3 extends over 15 amino acids. CDR3 nucleotides: TGTGCTAGCAGCTTAGGGGCTAGCGGCTCCTACGAGCAGTACTTC. Residues: CASSLGASGSYEQYF.

J is TRBJ2-1 and V is TRBV7-3; D may match TRBD1 or TRBD2 (5 bases each). CDR3 size: 13 residues. The germline V and J ends were trimmed by 4 bases and 8 bases, with 12 bases remaining between them. Germline lookup yields CDR1 SGHTA and CDR2 FQGTGA. The CDR3 DNA reads TGTGCCAGCAGCTCCCCGGGGCTCGATGAGCAGTTCTTC. Translation gives CASSSPGLDEQFF. The full variable domain, rest sourced from reference TRBV7-3 and TRBJ2-1, is GAGVSQTPSNKVTEKGKYVELRCDPISGHTALYWYRQSLGQGPEFLIYFQGTGAADDSGLPNDRFFAVRPEGSVSTLKIQRTERGDSAVYLCASSSPGLDEQFFGPGTRLTVL.

The chain uses TRBV10-2 and TRBJ1-5; D not certain. The CDR3 is 14 amino acids. Per germline, CDR1 WSHSY and CDR2 SAAADI. V was shortened by 1 base and J by 1 base, with 5 bases between the two germline ends. CDR3 sequence reads: CASSEYGSNQPQHF. The CDR3 DNA reads as TGCGCCAGCAGTGAGTATGGCAGCAATCAGCCCCAGCATTTT.

J is TRBJ1-5 and V is TRBV19, with TRBD1 matching 10 bases. The CDR3 has 17 residues. With V trimmed by 5 bases and J by 9 bases, 16 bases remained unmatched. The germline gives CDR1 LNHDA, CDR2 SQIVND (reference sequence). The CDR3: CASSEYGGQGSRWPQHF. The CDR3 bases are TGTGCCAGTAGTGAGTATGGGGGACAGGGGAGCCGTTGGCCCCAGCATTTT. Combining the CDR3 with reference TRBV19 and TRBJ1-5 gives the whole variable domain DGGITQSPKYLFRKEGQNVTLSCEQNLNHDAMYWYRQDPGQGLRLIYYSQIVNDFQKGDIAEGYSVSREKKESFPLTVTSAQKNPTAFYLCASSEYGGQGSRWPQHFGDGTRLSIL.

The chain uses TRBV27 and TRBJ2-3, with D hard to call. With 3 bases removed from V and 2 bases from J, the gap between germline ends came to 15 bases. The CDR3 loop spans 16 amino acids. From germline, CDR1 is MNHEY and CDR2 SMNVEV (reference sequence). The CDR3 DNA reads as TGTGCCAGCAGTTTTTCGGGCCTATTCTTCACAGATACGCAGTATTTT. Its translation: CASSFSGLFFTDTQYF.

The CDR3 region is CASRTLAGVSRNEQFF. In DNA form, the CDR3 reads TGCGCCAGCAGAACCTTAGCGGGAGTTTCGCGAAATGAGCAGTTCTTC. The chain uses TRBV4-1 and TRBJ2-1; 9 nucleotides match TRBD2. CDR1 is MGHRA, CDR2 YSYEKL, per germline. The V segment lost 6 bases and the J segment 7 bases; nucleotides outside the gene matches: 13. This CDR3 is 16 amino acids long.

The rearrangement joins TRBV7-8 to TRBJ2-2; 9 positions match TRBD2. Germline CDR1 SGHVS, CDR2 FQNEAQ. With V trimmed by 4 bases and J by 6 bases, 9 bases remained unmatched. This CDR3 has 16 amino acids. The CDR3 protein is CASSYPPGGGAGELFF. The CDR3 DNA sequence: TGTGCCAGCAGCTACCCCCCCGGCGGGGGGGCCGGGGAGCTGTTTTTT.

This clone was detected a few times. The CDR3 sequence: CASSLDRTAGYGYTF. The CDR3 DNA is TGTGCCAGCAGCTTAGACAGGACCGCTGGCTATGGCTACACCTTC. The rearrangement joins TRBV7-9 to TRBJ1-2, with D possibly being TRBD1 (5 bases). Germline V gives CDR1 SEHNR, CDR2 FQNEAQ (reference sequence). Trimming shortened V by 1 base and J by 4 bases, and 13 bases separated the two germline ends. The CDR3 covers 15 residues. Supplemented by reference TRBV7-9 and TRBJ1-2, the full variable domain reads DTGVSQNPRHKITKRGQNVTFRCDPISEHNRLYWYRQTLGQGPEFLTYFQNEAQLEKSRLLSDRFSAERPKGSFSTLEIQRTEQGDSAMYLCASSLDRTAGYGYTFGSGTRLTVV.

This clone was detected a few times. The chain has TRBV27 and TRBJ1-2, with D possibly being TRBD1 (5 bases). Trimming pared 11 bases from V and 8 bases from J, leaving 24 bases between. The germline V gene encodes CDR1 MNHEY and CDR2 SMNVEV (reference sequence). This CDR3 comprises 14 residues. CDR3: CAVGGSTHSGGYTF. The CDR3 coding sequence is TGTGCCGTCGGGGGGAGCACCCATTCGGGAGGCTACACCTTC.

J is TRBJ1-2 and V is TRBV5-5; D might be TRBD1 (5 bases). The CDR3 extends over 12 amino acids. Germline lookup yields CDR1 SGHKS and CDR2 YYEKEE (reference sequence). Trimming left V 4 bases short and J 6 bases short, with 10 bases between. The CDR3 nucleotides are TGTGCCAGCAGCGTGACAGCGGATGGCTACACCTTC. It yields the protein CASSVTADGYTF.

The rearrangement joins TRBV11-1 to TRBJ2-7; either TRBD1 or TRBD2 may fit D (5 bases each). The CDR3 spans 14 residues. CDR1 is SGHAT, CDR2 FQDESV, per germline (reference sequence). V lost 5 bases and J 2 bases, leaving 13 bases between the germline ends. The CDR3 DNA sequence: TGTGCCAGCAGCCCCGGGACCTCGACCTACGAGCAGTACTTC. Its translation is CASSPGTSTYEQYF.

The chain carries TRBV9 and TRBJ2-1; 8 nucleotides align to TRBD1. The CDR3 is made up of 14 amino acids. Losses at the gene ends were 0 bases for V and 5 bases for J; bases not matched to a gene: 1. Germline V CDR1 and CDR2: SGDLS, YYNGEE. The CDR3 DNA reads as TGTGCCAGCAGCGTAGGCAGGGGGCACAATGAGCAGTTCTTC. Encoded protein: CASSVGRGHNEQFF. The complete variable domain, with remaining parts taken from reference TRBV9 and TRBJ2-1, reads DSGVTQTPKHLITATGQRVTLRCSPRSGDLSVYWYQQSLDQGLQFLIQYYNGEERAKGNILERFSAQQFPDLHSELNLSSLELGDSALYFCASSVGRGHNEQFFGPGTRLTVL.

The J gene is TRBJ1-6, the V gene TRBV28, with 11 nucleotides matching TRBD1. This CDR3 region has 15 residues. Germline trimming cut 6 bases from V and 9 bases from J; bases unmatched to any gene: 7. CDR1 and CDR2 from the germline V gene are MDHEN and SYDVKM. The CDR3 spells CASRKGQGGGSPLHF. CDR3 coding DNA: TGTGCCAGCAGGAAGGGACAGGGGGGGGGTTCACCCCTCCACTTT. The full variable domain, in which reference TRBV28 and TRBJ1-6 provide the parts outside the CDR3, is DVKVTQSSRYLVKRTGEKVFLECVQDMDHENMFWYRQDPGLGLRLIYFSYDVKMKEKGDIPEGYSVSREKKERFSLILESASTNQTSMYLCASRKGQGGGSPLHFGNGTRLTVT.

The chain employs TRBV2 and TRBJ2-7; D is perhaps TRBD1 (8 bases). This CDR3 is built from 14 residues. Trimming left V 8 bases short and J 6 bases short, with 20 bases between. In germline, CDR1 is SNHLY, CDR2 FYNNEI. The CDR3 bases are TGTGCCAGCGGCCCAGACAGGGGAGGGCGCGAGCAGTACTTC. Amino acid sequence: CASGPDRGGREQYF.

This clone was detected only once. CDR3 sequence: CASSLAGELFF. The CDR3 region has the DNA TGTGCCAGCAGTTTAGCCGGGGAGCTGTTTTTT. The chain carries TRBV27 and TRBJ2-2; D gene uncertain. Germline loops: CDR1 MNHEY, CDR2 SMNVEV (reference sequence). This CDR3 region has 11 residues. The V gene lost 2 bases and the J gene lost 6 bases, with 1 base spanning the gap.

The V call is TRBV9, the J call TRBJ1-1, with 9 positions matching TRBD1. The CDR3 runs 15 residues. Germline values: CDR1 SGDLS, CDR2 YYNGEE. J lost 4 bases, V lost 5 bases, and 9 bases had no gene match. CDR3 sequence (DNA): TGTGCCAGCAGTGAGCGGACAGGGGACACCACTGAAGCTTTCTTT. Protein sequence: CASSERTGDTTEAFF.

J is TRBJ2-1 and V is TRBV7-2; D possibly corresponds to TRBD2 (6 bases). CDR3 length: 14 residues. V was clipped by 5 bases and J by 12 bases, with 20 bases between them. Germline loops: CDR1 SGHTA, CDR2 FQGNSA. This CDR3 reads CASSRLGGGIGQFF. Here the CDR3 DNA reads TGTGCCAGCAGCCGTTTGGGGGGTGGGATTGGGCAGTTCTTC.

The V and J genes are TRBV21-1 and TRBJ2-3; the table's D call TRBD1 went unverified against the DNA. TRBV21-1 is marked as a pseudogene. This CDR3 is 17 amino acids long. This CDR3 is CASSRRYGTGMADTQYF. CDR3 bases: TGTGCCAGCAGCCGACGTTACGGGACAGGGATGGCAGATACGCAGTATTTT.

The chain has TRBV7-2 and TRBJ2-3; D gene ambiguous. V lost 5 bases, J lost 0 bases, and 12 bases lay in between. CDR3 length equals 15 residues. Germline assignment: CDR1 SGHTA and CDR2 FQGNSA. In DNA form, the CDR3 reads TGTGCCAGCAGCCCCACCTATAAGAGCACAGATACGCAGTATTTT. This gives the protein CASSPTYKSTDTQYF.